This TCR beta chain was found in a study of blood T cell repertoires in COVID-19. Study at large: Some COVID-19 samples were acute and others convalescent; all came from the United States, Italy and Spain.

Original processing notes: The assay estimated nucleated cells by amplifying reference gene primers. The repertoire was sequenced with immunoSEQ multiplex PCR; TCRdb's copy has only in-frame clones and lacks some. V and J calls and clone size are given by that table; D and trimming were obtained from the DNA. The sample has 35,000 to 45,000 clones, approximately 90% seen once. Source material: peripheral blood. The clonotype originates from a man aged 60 to 69 with active COVID-19.

CDR3 loop: CASKSGTGDEKLFF. The CDR3 nucleotides read TGCGCCAGTAAATCCGGGACAGGGGATGAAAAACTGTTTTTT. V gene TRBV5-1 combines with J gene TRBJ1-4, with 10 bases that match TRBD1. J was trimmed by 6 bases and V by 8 bases; bases with no gene match: 7. CDR3 size: 14 residues. Germline V lookup: CDR1 SGHRS, CDR2 YFSETQ.